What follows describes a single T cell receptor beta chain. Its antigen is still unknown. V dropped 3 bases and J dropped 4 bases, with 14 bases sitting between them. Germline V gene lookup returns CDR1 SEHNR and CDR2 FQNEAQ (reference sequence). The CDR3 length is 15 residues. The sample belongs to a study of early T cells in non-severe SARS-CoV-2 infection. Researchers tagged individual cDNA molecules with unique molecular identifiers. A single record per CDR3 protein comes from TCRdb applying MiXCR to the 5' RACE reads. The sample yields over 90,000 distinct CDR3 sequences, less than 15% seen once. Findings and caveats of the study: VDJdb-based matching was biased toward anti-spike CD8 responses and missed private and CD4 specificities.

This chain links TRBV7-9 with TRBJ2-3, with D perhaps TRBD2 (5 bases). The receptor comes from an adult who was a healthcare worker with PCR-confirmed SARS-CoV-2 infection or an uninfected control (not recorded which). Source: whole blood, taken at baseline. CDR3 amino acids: CASSFEGGGADTQYF. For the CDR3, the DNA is TGTGCCAGCAGCTTTGAAGGAGGTGGGGCAGATACGCAGTATTTT.